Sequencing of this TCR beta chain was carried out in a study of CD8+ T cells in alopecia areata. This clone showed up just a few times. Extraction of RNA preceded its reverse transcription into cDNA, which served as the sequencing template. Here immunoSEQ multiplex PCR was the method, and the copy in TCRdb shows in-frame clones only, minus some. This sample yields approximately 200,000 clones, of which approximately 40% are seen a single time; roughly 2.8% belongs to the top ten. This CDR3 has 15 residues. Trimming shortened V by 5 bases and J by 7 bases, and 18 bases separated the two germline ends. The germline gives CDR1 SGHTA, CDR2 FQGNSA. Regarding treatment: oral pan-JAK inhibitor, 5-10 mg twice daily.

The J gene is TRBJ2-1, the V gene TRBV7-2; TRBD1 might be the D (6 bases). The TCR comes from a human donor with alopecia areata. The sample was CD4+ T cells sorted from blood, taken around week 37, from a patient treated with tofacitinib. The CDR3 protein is CASSQGTGIYNEQFF. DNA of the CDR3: TGTGCCAGCAGCCAGGGCACAGGGATCTATAATGAGCAGTTCTTC.